This T cell receptor beta chain is drawn from a study of early T cells in non-severe SARS-CoV-2 infection. TCRdb fed the 5' RACE reads into MiXCR, producing one record per CDR3 protein. The sample shows approximately 50,000 distinct CDR3 sequences, 8% to 9% of them seen only once. This CDR3 comprises 15 residues. Germline V gene data show CDR1 as LNHDA and CDR2 as SQIVND (reference sequence). V lost 6 bases and J 4 bases, leaving 13 bases between the germline ends. The chain recombines TRBV19 with TRBJ1-6; unclear D gene. This clonotype originated in an adult who was a healthcare worker with PCR-confirmed SARS-CoV-2 infection or an uninfected control (not recorded which). The sequenced sample consisted of whole blood. The CDR3 loop is CASRRAHPYNSPLHF. CDR3 bases: TGTGCCAGTAGGAGAGCCCACCCGTATAATTCACCCCTCCACTTT.